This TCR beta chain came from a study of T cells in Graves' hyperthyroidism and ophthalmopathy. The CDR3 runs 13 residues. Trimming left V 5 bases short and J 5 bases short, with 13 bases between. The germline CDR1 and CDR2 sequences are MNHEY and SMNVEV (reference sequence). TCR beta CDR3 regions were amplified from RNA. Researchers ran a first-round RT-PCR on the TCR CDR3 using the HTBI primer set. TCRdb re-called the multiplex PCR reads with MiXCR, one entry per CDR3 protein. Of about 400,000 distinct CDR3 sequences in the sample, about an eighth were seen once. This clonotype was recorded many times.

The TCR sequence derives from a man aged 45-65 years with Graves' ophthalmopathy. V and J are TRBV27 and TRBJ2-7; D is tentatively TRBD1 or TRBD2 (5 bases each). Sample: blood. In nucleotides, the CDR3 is TGTGCCAGCAGTAGGGGCGGGTCGGACGAGCAGTACTTC. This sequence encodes CASSRGGSDEQYF.